The entry below gives a single T cell receptor beta chain sequence along with its context. This entry comes from a study of CD8 T cells in Susac syndrome. V was clipped by 3 bases and J by 3 bases, with 12 bases between them. CDR3 length: 14 residues. Germline CDR1 reads MRHNA; CDR2 reads SNTAGT. An input of roughly 0.5 to 1 ug of RNA was subjected to reverse transcription using random hexamers. The TCR beta CDR3 was amplified by immunoSEQ multiplex PCR across 54 Vbeta, 13 Jbeta. TCRdb called the immunoSEQ multiplex PCR reads again in MiXCR, with one record for every CDR3 protein. The table has more than 250,000 distinct CDR3 sequences, roughly nine tenths seen once; the top ten hold roughly 0.064%. In contrast to the negatively isolated CD8+ and CD4+ T cells, TEMRA cells were FACS-enriched.

The V and J genes are TRBV6-4 and TRBJ2-7, with D possibly called TRBD1 or TRBD2 (5 bases each). The TCR sequence derives from a human donor with multiple sclerosis. The specimen was CD4+ T cells from PBMCs. The CDR3 nucleotides read TGTGCCAGCAGTGAGTTTTCGGGGCACTACGAGCAGTACTTC. Translated: CASSEFSGHYEQYF.